This section outlines one T cell receptor beta chain sequence together with its context. The assay was carried out at the deep level. In the sorted-subset replicate PCRs, approximately 200 ng DNA, tens of thousands of T cell genomes, was used. Sequencing used immunoSEQ multiplex PCR; TCRdb keeps in-frame clones, though not all of them. The table records some 240,000 clones, 60% to 80% of them present only once. The CDR3 spans 13 residues. Looked up from germline, CDR1 is SNHLY and CDR2 is FYNNEI. The V gene end was trimmed by 6 bases and the J gene end by 6 bases; junction bases not matched to a gene: 5. The source of the sample is a study of shared clonotypes between healthy human individuals. Study details: Researchers assigned three CD4 naive, three CD4 memory, two CD8 naive and one CD8 memory plate to each donor.

The rearrangement joins TRBV2 to TRBJ1-5, with 7 nucleotides matching TRBD1. The sequenced sample consisted of memory CD4+ T cells sorted from blood. Specified subset: CD45RA-negative fraction. This TCR came from a man aged 30 to 39 in good health. The CDR3: CASSEQGIQPQHF. CDR3 nucleotides: TGTGCCAGCAGCGAACAGGGGATTCAGCCCCAGCATTTT.